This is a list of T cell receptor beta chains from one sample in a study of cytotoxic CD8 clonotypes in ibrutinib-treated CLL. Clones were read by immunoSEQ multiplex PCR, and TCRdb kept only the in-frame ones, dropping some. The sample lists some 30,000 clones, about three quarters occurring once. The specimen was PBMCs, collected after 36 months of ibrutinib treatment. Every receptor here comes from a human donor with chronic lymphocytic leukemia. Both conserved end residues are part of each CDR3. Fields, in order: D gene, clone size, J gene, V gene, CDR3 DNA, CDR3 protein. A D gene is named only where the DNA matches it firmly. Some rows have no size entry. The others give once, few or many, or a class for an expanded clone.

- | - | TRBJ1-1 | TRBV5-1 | TGCGCCAGCAGCGACGGACAGCTCCTAATGAACACTGAAGCTTTCTTT | CASSDGQLLMNTEAFF
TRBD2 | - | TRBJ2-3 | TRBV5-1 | TGCGCCAGCAGCTTGGCCTGGGGGGGGACGAGTACAGATACGCAGTATTTT | CASSLAWGGTSTDTQYF
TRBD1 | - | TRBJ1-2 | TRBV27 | TGTGCCAGCAGTTCGGACAGGGAAGCGAATGGCTACACCTTC | CASSSDREANGYTF
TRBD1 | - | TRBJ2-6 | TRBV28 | TGTGCCAGCAGTCTAGGGACAGGGTTCCTGACTTTC | CASSLGTGFLTF
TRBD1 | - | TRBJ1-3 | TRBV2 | TGTGCCAGCAGGGGCGGACAGGGAGTTGGAAACACCATATATTTT | CASRGGQGVGNTIYF
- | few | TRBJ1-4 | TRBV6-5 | TGTGCCAGCAGTTACAGTACAGGGTTTAATGAAAAACTGTTTTTT | CASSYSTGFNEKLFF
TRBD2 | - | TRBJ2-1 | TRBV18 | TGTGCCAGCTCATCAATGGGACTAGCGGGGTCCAGCTCCTACAATGAGCAGTTCTTC | CASSSMGLAGSSSYNEQFF
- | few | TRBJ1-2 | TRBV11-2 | TGTGCCAGCAGCCTAACAGTTATCCGGGACGGGAAAACCTATGGCTACACCTTC | CASSLTVIRDGKTYGYTF
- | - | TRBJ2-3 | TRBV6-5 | TGTGCCAGCAGGTCTACGGGGGGCCCCACAGATACGCAGTATTTT | CASRSTGGPTDTQYF
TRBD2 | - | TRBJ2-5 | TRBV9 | TGTGCCAGCAGCGCCCTCGGGCTAGCGGGGGGTTTAGAGACCCAGTACTTC | CASSALGLAGGLETQYF
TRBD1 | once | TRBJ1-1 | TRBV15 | TGTGCCACCAGCAGCTACGGGACAGTCAACACTGAAGCTTTCTTT | CATSSYGTVNTEAFF
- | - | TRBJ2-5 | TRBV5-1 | TGCGCCAGCAGCTCTGGCAGTGGATTCCAAGAGACCCAGTACTTC | CASSSGSGFQETQYF
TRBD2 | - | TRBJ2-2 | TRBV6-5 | TGTGCCACCAACCCGGGGGGGCGGGACACCGGGGAGCTGTTTTTT | CATNPGGRDTGELFF
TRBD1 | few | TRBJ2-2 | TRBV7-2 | TGTGCCAGCAGCTTAGCCGCCGGGACAGGGGCTTTCGGGGAGCTGTTTTTT | CASSLAAGTGAFGELFF
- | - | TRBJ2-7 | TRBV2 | TGTGCCAGCAGACCGACAGCTTATACCTCCTACGAGCAGTACTTC | CASRPTAYTSYEQYF
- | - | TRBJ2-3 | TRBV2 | TGTGCCAGCCTTGGACAGTCAGATACGCAGTATTTT | CASLGQSDTQYF
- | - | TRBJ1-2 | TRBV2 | TGTGCCAGCATGACCGAAGCTAACTATGGCTACACCTTC | CASMTEANYGYTF
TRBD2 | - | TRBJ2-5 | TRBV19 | TGTGCCAGTAGTTTGGGCGGGGGACAAGAGACCCAGTACTTC | CASSLGGGQETQYF
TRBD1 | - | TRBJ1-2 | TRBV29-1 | TGCAGCGTGACAGGGGTTCTCAACTATGGCTACACCTTC | CSVTGVLNYGYTF
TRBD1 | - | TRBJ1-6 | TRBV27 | TGTGCCAGCAGTTTGACAGGGTTGAATTCACCCCTCCACTTT | CASSLTGLNSPLHF
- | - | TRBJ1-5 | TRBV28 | TGTGCCAGCAGTTACGGGGGGCCATATAGCAATCAGCCCCAGCATTTT | CASSYGGPYSNQPQHF
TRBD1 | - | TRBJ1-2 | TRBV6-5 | TGTGCCAGCAAACAGGGGGAGTACTATGGCTACACCTTC | CASKQGEYYGYTF
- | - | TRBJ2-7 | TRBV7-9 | TGTGCCAGCAGCTCTAGGCGGGACAACTACGAGCAGTACTTC | CASSSRRDNYEQYF
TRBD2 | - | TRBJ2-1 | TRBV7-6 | TGTGCCAGCAGCTGGACTAGCGGGGGGCCATCCTACAATGAGCAGTTCTTC | CASSWTSGGPSYNEQFF
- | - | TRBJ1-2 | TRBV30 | TGTGCTGGGGGCCTCCAGGTGTATGGCTACACCTTC | CAGGLQVYGYTF
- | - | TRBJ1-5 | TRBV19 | TGTGCCAGTAGTATTACAGGGAAGGTCAATCAGCCCCAGCATTTT | CASSITGKVNQPQHF
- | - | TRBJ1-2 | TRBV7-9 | TGTGCCAGCAACCCGGGCGGGGGCGCCGGCTACACCTTC | CASNPGGGAGYTF
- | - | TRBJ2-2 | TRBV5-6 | TGTGCCAGCACAGCCGAAGAGGGCTGGGCCGGGGAGCTGTTTTTT | CASTAEEGWAGELFF
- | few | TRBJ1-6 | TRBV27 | TGTGCCAGCAGTTATACGGTGGACAATTCACCCCTCCACTTT | CASSYTVDNSPLHF
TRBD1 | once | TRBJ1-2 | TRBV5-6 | TGTGCCAGCAGCGGGACAGGGGGCCCGGGGAACTATGGCTACACCTTC | CASSGTGGPGNYGYTF
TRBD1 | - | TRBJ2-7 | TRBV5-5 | TGTGCCAGCAGCTTGGTATGGGACAGCTCCTACGAGCAGTACTTC | CASSLVWDSSYEQYF
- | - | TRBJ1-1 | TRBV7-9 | TGTGCCAGCAGCTCCGAGGCGGGAATGAACACTGAAGCTTTCTTT | CASSSEAGMNTEAFF
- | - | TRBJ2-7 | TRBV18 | TGTGCCAGCTCACCACCTCCCCCGGCATCCGCCTACGAGCAGTACTTC | CASSPPPPASAYEQYF
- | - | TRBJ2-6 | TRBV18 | TGTGCCAGCTCACCACTGGCAGGGGCCTCCTCTGGGGCCAACGTCCTGACTTTC | CASSPLAGASSGANVLTF
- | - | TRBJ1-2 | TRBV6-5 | TGTGCCACCGGCGACAGGAGCTATGGCTACACCTTC | CATGDRSYGYTF
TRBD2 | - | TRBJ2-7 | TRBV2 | TGTGCCAGCAGTGTGAGCGGGGGGGCAAACTCCTACGAGCAGTACTTC | CASSVSGGANSYEQYF
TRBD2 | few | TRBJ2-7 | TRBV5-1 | TGCGCCAGCAGCTTGAGTGATTTAGCGGGGACCCCCTACGAGCAGTACTTC | CASSLSDLAGTPYEQYF
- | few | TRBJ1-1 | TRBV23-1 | TGCGCCAGCAGTCAATCATGGGTTCTGGACAACACTGAAGCTTTCTTT | CASSQSWVLDNTEAFF
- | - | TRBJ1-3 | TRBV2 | TGTGCCAGCAGTGAAGAACAAGGAAACACCATATATTTT | CASSEEQGNTIYF
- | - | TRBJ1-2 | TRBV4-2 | TGTGCCAGCAGCCAGATGGATCTGAACTATGGCTACACCTTC | CASSQMDLNYGYTF
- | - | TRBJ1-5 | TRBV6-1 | TGTGCCAGCACCTGGCTGCATAGCAATCAGCCCCAGCATTTT | CASTWLHSNQPQHF
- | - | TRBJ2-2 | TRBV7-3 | TGTGCCAGCAGCCCCTACACCGGGGAGCTGTTTTTT | CASSPYTGELFF